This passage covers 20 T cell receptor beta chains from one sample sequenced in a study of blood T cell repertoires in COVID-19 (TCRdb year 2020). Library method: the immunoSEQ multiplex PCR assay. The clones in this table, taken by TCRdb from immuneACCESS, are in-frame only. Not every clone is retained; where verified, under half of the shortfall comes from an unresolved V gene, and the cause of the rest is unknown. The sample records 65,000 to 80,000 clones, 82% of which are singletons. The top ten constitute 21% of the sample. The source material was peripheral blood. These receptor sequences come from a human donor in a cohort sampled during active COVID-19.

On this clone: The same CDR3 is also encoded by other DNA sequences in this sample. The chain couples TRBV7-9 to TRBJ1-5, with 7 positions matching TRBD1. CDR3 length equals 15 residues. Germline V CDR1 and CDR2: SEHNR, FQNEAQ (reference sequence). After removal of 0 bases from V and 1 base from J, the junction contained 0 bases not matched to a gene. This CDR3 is CASSLAGGSNQPQHF. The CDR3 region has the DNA TGTGCCAGCAGCTTAGCAGGGGGCAGCAATCAGCCCCAGCATTTT.

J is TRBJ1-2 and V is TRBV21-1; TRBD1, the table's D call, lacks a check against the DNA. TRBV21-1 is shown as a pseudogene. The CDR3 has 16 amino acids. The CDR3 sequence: CASSKSGQGYPYGYTF. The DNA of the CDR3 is TGTGCCAGCAGCAAATCGGGACAGGGCTACCCCTATGGCTACACCTTC.

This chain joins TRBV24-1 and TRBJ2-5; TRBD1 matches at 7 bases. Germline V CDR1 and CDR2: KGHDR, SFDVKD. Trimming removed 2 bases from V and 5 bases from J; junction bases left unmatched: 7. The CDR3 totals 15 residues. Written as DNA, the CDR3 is TGTGCCACCAGTGATTCGAGGACAGGACGGGAGACCCAGTACTTC. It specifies CATSDSRTGRETQYF.

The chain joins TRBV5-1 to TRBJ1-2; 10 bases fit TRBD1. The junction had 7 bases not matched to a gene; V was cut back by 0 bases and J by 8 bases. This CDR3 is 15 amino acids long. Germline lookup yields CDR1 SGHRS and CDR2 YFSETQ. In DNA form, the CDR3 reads TGCGCCAGCAGCTTGGGCCGACAGGGGGCTATCGGCTACACCTTC. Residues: CASSLGRQGAIGYTF. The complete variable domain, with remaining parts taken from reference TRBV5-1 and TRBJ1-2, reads KAGVTQTPRYLIKTRGQQVTLSCSPISGHRSVSWYQQTPGQGLQFLFEYFSETQRNKGNFPGRFSGRQFSNSRSEMNVSTLELGDSALYLCASSLGRQGAIGYTFGSGTRLTVV.

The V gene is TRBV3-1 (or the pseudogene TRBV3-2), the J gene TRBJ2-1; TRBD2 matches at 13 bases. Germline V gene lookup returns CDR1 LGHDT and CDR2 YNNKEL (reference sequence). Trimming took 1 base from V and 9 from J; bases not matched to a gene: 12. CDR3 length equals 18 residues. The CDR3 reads CASSQVLTSGGARGEQFF. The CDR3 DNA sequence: TGTGCCAGCAGCCAAGTCCTTACTAGCGGGGGGGCCCGAGGTGAGCAGTTCTTC.

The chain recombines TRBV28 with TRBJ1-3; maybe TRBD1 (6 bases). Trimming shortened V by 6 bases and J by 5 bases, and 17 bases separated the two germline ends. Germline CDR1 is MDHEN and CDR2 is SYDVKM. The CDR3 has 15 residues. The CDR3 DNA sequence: TGTGCCAGCAGCCCCATCCGGGGGGCTAGAAACACCATATATTTT. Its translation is CASSPIRGARNTIYF.

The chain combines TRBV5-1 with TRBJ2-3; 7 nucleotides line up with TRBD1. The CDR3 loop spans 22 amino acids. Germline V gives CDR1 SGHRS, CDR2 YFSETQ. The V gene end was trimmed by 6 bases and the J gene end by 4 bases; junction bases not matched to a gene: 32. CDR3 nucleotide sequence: TGCGCCAGCATCGTACGCCGTTGTATGCAGGGGGACAACTCAGGTTTCGCAGATACGCAGTATTTT. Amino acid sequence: CASIVRRCMQGDNSGFADTQYF.

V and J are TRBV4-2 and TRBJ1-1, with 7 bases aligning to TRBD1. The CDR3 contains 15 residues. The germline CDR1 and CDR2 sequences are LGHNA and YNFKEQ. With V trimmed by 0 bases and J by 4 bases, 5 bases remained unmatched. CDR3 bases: TGTGCCAGCAGCCAAGATACAGGGGCGGTCACTGAAGCTTTCTTT. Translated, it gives CASSQDTGAVTEAFF.

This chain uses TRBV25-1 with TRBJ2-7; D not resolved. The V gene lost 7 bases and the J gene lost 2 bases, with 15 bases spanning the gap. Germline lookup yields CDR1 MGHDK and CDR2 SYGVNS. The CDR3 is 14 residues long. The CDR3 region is CASTTDIPPYEQYF. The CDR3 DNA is TGTGCCAGCACAACTGACATCCCACCCTACGAGCAGTACTTC.

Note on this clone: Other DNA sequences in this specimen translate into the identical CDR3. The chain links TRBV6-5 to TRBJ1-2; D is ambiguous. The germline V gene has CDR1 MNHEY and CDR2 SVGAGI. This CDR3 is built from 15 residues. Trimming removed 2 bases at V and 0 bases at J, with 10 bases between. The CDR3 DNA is TGTGCCAGCAGTTACAGTGGCGGAGCTAACTATGGCTACACCTTC. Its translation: CASSYSGGANYGYTF.

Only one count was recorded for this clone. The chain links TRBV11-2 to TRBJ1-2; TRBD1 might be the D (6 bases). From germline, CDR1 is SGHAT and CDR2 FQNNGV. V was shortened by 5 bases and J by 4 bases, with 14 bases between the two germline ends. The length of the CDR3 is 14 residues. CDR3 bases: TGTGCCAGCAGCCCTAACGGACAGTTCTATGGCTACACCTTC. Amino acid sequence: CASSPNGQFYGYTF.

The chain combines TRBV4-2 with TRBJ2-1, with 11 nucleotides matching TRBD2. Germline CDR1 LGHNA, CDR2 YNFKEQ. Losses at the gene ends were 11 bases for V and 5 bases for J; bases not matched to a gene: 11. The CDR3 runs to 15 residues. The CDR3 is CAASQLAGADNEQFF. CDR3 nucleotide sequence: TGTGCCGCCTCCCAACTAGCGGGGGCTGACAATGAGCAGTTCTTC.

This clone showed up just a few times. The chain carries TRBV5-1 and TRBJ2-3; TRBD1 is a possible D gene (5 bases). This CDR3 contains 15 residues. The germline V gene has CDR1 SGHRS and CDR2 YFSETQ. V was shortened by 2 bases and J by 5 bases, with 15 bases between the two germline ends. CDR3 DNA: TGCGCCAGCAGCTTTTCTCTGGGGCGAGAAGATACGCAGTATTTT. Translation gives CASSFSLGREDTQYF. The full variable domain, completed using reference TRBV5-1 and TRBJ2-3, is KAGVTQTPRYLIKTRGQQVTLSCSPISGHRSVSWYQQTPGQGLQFLFEYFSETQRNKGNFPGRFSGRQFSNSRSEMNVSTLELGDSALYLCASSFSLGREDTQYFGPGTRLTVL.

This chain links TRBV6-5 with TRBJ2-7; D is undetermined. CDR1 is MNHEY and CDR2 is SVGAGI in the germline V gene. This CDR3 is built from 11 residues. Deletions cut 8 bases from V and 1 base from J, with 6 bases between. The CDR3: CASYRSYEQYF. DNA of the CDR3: TGTGCCAGCTATCGGTCCTACGAGCAGTACTTC.

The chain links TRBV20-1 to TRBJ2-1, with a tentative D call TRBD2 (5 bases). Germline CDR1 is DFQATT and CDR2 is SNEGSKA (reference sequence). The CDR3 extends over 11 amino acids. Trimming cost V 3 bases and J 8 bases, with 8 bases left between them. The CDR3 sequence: CSARRADEQFF. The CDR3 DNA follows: TGCAGTGCTAGGCGAGCGGATGAGCAGTTCTTC.

CDR3 protein: CASSPNKQQGRNNSPLHF. The CDR3 nucleotides read TGTGCCAGCTCACCAAACAAGCAACAGGGGCGGAATAATTCACCCCTCCACTTT. The V call is TRBV18, the J call TRBJ1-6, with 7 bases identical to TRBD1. The CDR3 is 18 residues long. V lost 2 bases to trimming and J lost 5 bases; unmatched junction nucleotides: 12. The V gene's germline CDR1 is KGHSH and CDR2 LQKENI.

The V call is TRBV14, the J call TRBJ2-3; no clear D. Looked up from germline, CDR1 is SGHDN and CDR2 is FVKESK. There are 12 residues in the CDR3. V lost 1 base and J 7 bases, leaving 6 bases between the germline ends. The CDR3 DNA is TGTGCCAGCAGCCAAGTTATAAATACGCAGTATTTT. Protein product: CASSQVINTQYF.

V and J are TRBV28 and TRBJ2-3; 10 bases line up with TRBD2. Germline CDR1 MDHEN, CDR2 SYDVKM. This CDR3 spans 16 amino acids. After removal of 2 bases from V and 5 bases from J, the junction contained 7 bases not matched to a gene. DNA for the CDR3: TGTGCCAGCAGTTTAGCTAGCGGGGGCTTCCAAGATACGCAGTATTTT. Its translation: CASSLASGGFQDTQYF.

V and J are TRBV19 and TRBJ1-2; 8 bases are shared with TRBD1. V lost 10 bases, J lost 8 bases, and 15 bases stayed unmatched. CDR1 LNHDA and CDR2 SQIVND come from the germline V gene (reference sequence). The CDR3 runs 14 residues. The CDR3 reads CATSRQGNLGGYTF. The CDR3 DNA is TGTGCCACATCCAGACAGGGGAACCTTGGAGGCTACACCTTC.

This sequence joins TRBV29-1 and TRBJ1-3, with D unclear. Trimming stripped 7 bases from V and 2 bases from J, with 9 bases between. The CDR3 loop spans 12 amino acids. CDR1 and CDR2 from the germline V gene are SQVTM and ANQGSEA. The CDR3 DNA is TGCAGCGCATGGCAAGCTGGAAACACCATATATTTT. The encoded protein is CSAWQAGNTIYF.